These 19 T cell receptor beta chains were all obtained from the same sample, sequenced in a study of neurological immune-mediated disorders. Time point denoted: longitudinal time-point 3. TCRdb fed the 5' RACE reads into MiXCR, producing one record per CDR3 protein. The sample holds some 55,000 distinct CDR3 sequences; 7.5% to 9.5% are singletons and the top ten take 1.9%. Sequencing was performed on PBMCs. The receptors stem from a woman aged 40 to 50 in good health.

This clonotype was seen ten or more times. The rearrangement links TRBV20-1 to TRBJ1-2, with D tentatively TRBD1 (5 bases). Germline V CDR1 and CDR2: DFQATT, SNEGSKA (reference sequence). The CDR3 sequence is 11 residues long. V shed 3 bases and J shed 7 bases, with 9 bases lying between them. As DNA, the CDR3 is TGCAGTGCTAGTCAGGGCGGTGGCTACACCTTC. Amino acids: CSASQGGGYTF.

This clonotype came up many times. In DNA, the CDR3 is TGTGCCAGCAGGTTAAGGAGTCCGGCACGGGGCGGAGTGAACACTGAAGCTTTCTTT. It is translated as CASRLRSPARGGVNTEAFF. The rearrangement links TRBV7-8 to TRBJ1-1, with D maybe TRBD1 (5 bases). CDR3 size: 19 residues. Germline V lookup: CDR1 SGHVS, CDR2 FQNEAQ. Trimming removed 6 bases at V and 0 bases at J, with 26 bases between.

This clonotype was detected ten times or more. The CDR3 loop reads CASSGGDNPYYNEQFF. The CDR3 nucleotides read TGCGCCAGCAGCGGGGGGGACAACCCTTACTACAATGAGCAGTTCTTC. The rearrangement joins TRBV5-1 to TRBJ2-1; D is possibly TRBD2 (7 bases). With 4 bases removed from V and 3 bases from J, the gap between germline ends came to 17 bases. The CDR3 loop spans 16 amino acids. Germline assignment: CDR1 SGHRS and CDR2 YFSETQ.

This clonotype was recorded a few times. The chain has TRBV7-2 and TRBJ1-4; 8 bases map to TRBD1. CDR3 size: 14 residues. Germline V gene sequence: CDR1 SGHTA, CDR2 FQGNSA. V lost 3 bases, J lost 11 bases, and 8 bases stayed unmatched. CDR3 in amino acids: CASSFDRGRGKLFF. As DNA, the CDR3 is TGTGCCAGCAGCTTCGACAGGGGCCGGGGGAAACTGTTTTTT.

This clonotype was picked up many times. This sequence joins TRBV7-2 and TRBJ2-1; 7 bases are a match to TRBD1. Trimming at V came to 5 bases and at J to 3 bases, leaving 7 bases not matched to a gene. The germline V gene has CDR1 SGHTA and CDR2 FQGNSA. The CDR3 is 15 residues long. Here the CDR3 reads CASSRTGLSYNEQFF. The CDR3 DNA follows: TGTGCCAGCAGCCGGACAGGCCTTAGCTACAATGAGCAGTTCTTC.

This clonotype was counted many times. The chain recombines TRBV5-1 with TRBJ2-2; the D is unclear. Germline V gene data show CDR1 as SGHRS and CDR2 as YFSETQ. Trimming left V 1 base short and J 1 base short, with 5 bases between. The CDR3 has 14 amino acids. The CDR3 spells CASSLYGNTGELFF. The CDR3 bases are TGCGCCAGCAGCTTGTACGGGAACACCGGGGAGCTGTTTTTT.

The chain links TRBV9 to TRBJ2-5, with 9 bases matching TRBD2. Germline assignment: CDR1 SGDLS and CDR2 YYNGEE. The CDR3 length is 15 residues. Trimming took 3 bases from V and 5 from J; bases not matched to a gene: 8. CDR3 residues: CASSAGRLAGETQYF. CDR3 in DNA: TGTGCCAGCAGCGCGGGCCGGCTAGCGGGGGAGACCCAGTACTTC.

The rearrangement uses TRBV3-1 and TRBJ1-1; D ambiguous. Per the germline V gene, CDR1 is LGHDT and CDR2 is YNNKEL (reference sequence). There are 17 residues in the CDR3. The germline V and J ends were trimmed by 3 bases and 4 bases, with 21 bases remaining between them. CDR3 sequence: CASSHGLDYRWGTEAFF. CDR3 DNA: TGTGCCAGCAGCCACGGTTTGGATTATCGGTGGGGCACTGAAGCTTTCTTT.

As regards this clonotype: Relative to the germline gene, one junction end is altered; a read error may explain this. The chain joins TRBV7-8 to TRBJ1-1, with no clear D. This CDR3 has 13 residues. CDR1 is SGHVS and CDR2 is FQNEAQ in the germline V gene. The CDR3 DNA follows: TGTGCCAACAGCTTCGGACGGAACACTGAAGCTTTCTTT. It translates to CANSFGRNTEAFF.

This clonotype was counted at least ten times. The chain carries TRBV20-1 and TRBJ2-3; no firm D call. V shed 0 bases and J shed 4 bases, with 11 bases lying between them. Germline CDR1 reads DFQATT; CDR2 reads SNEGSKA (reference sequence). The CDR3 loop spans 14 amino acids. DNA of the CDR3: TGCAGTGCTAGAGATCCTCGGGCTCCAGATACGCAGTATTTT. Protein sequence: CSARDPRAPDTQYF.

The table lists this clonotype with many counts. This CDR3 reads CASSPWSGGTGELFF. The CDR3 DNA is TGCGCCAGCAGCCCATGGAGCGGGGGGACCGGGGAGCTGTTTTTT. This chain uses TRBV4-3 with TRBJ2-2; 9 positions agree with TRBD2. V shed 4 bases and J 5 bases; nucleotides not matched to a gene: 5. The CDR3 covers 15 residues. Germline values: CDR1 LGHNA, CDR2 YSLEER.

This clonotype was seen many times. The gene calls are TRBV7-2 and TRBJ1-2; TRBD1 matches 8 bases. Germline loops: CDR1 SGHTA, CDR2 FQGNSA. This CDR3 contains 15 residues. V trimming: 2 bases; J trimming: 4 bases; junction bases outside the gene matches: 6. CDR3 protein: CASSLYTGGSYGYTF. CDR3 DNA: TGTGCCAGCAGCTTATACACAGGGGGAAGCTATGGCTACACCTTC.

Many counts were recorded for this clonotype. The CDR3 region has the DNA TGTGCCAGCAGCTTAGATCGGGGGAGCACTGAAGCTTTCTTT. Protein product: CASSLDRGSTEAFF. V usage is TRBV7-8 and J usage is TRBJ1-1; possibly TRBD1 for D (5 bases). The CDR3 consists of 14 residues. V lost 1 base to trimming and J lost 4 bases, with 10 bases between them. In germline, CDR1 is SGHVS, CDR2 FQNEAQ.

CDR3 coding DNA: TGTGCCAGCAGTTTAGGCCTCGGACAGGGGGTTCTATCAGATACGCAGTATTTT. This codes for CASSLGLGQGVLSDTQYF. This rearrangement joins TRBV27 to TRBJ2-3, with 10 bases lining up with TRBD1. The CDR3 spans 18 residues. Trimming cost V 2 bases and J 4 bases; bases outside gene matches: 12. Per the germline V gene, CDR1 is MNHEY and CDR2 is SMNVEV (reference sequence).

This chain connects TRBV6-5 to TRBJ1-2; 10 positions agree with TRBD1. With V trimmed by 2 bases and J by 5 bases, 11 bases remained unmatched. The germline V gene has CDR1 MNHEY and CDR2 SVGAGI. The CDR3 sequence is 17 residues long. CDR3: CASSYGLMDRGGYGYTF. CDR3 coding DNA: TGTGCCAGCAGTTACGGCCTTATGGACAGGGGGGGATATGGCTACACCTTC.

This clonotype was counted ten times or more. This chain links TRBV20-1 with TRBJ2-1; D uncertain. Trimming cost V 1 base and J 7 bases, with 5 bases left between them. The CDR3 runs 11 residues. Germline-derived CDR1 and CDR2 are DFQATT and SNEGSKA (reference sequence). CDR3 nucleotide sequence: TGCAGTGCTAGAGGACCGAATGAGCAGTTCTTC. Amino acid sequence: CSARGPNEQFF.

This clonotype was seen ten or more times. The CDR3 DNA follows: TGTGCCAGCAGTTGGACTAGCGGGAGCAAAAATGAGCAGTTCTTC. The encoded protein is CASSWTSGSKNEQFF. This chain uses TRBV6-2 or TRBV6-3 with TRBJ2-1; 13 bases are a match to TRBD2. The CDR3 has 15 residues. The trim removed 4 bases at V and 7 bases at J, leaving 4 bases unmatched. Germline V gives CDR1 MNHEY, CDR2 SVGEGT.

This clonotype was counted many times. The chain joins TRBV6-6 to TRBJ2-5, with D tentatively TRBD1 or TRBD2 (5 bases each). Germline V gene lookup returns CDR1 MNHNY and CDR2 SVGAGI (reference sequence). This CDR3 has 18 amino acids. V was shortened by 6 bases and J by 1 base, with 24 bases between the two germline ends. The CDR3 reads CASSQTPPLGRTQETQYF. CDR3 bases: TGTGCCAGCAGCCAGACCCCCCCCCTGGGACGGACCCAAGAGACCCAGTACTTC.

Ten or more counts support this clonotype. V gene TRBV4-3 combines with J gene TRBJ2-7; D could derive from TRBD1 or TRBD2 (6 bases each). This CDR3 has 16 residues. V was cut by 1 base and J by 3 bases, with 16 bases left in between. The germline V gene has CDR1 LGHNA and CDR2 YSLEER. The chain's CDR3 is CASSQGRGAGSYEQYF. In nucleotides, the CDR3 is TGCGCCAGCAGCCAAGGAAGGGGGGCAGGCAGCTACGAGCAGTACTTC.